This TCR beta chain is drawn from a study of T-cell memory formation after mild COVID-19. In the study overall: TCR clusters were mostly confined to one donor each. Findings and limits, study-wide: Within pre-infection memory, some responding clones were found, suggesting cross-reactive memory joined.

Amplification by 5'RACE using constant-segment primers produced TCR alpha and TCR beta cDNA libraries that carried sample barcodes and UMIs. In TCRdb, the 5' RACE reads were re-called with MiXCR into one record per CDR3 protein. The profile covers a few hundred thousand distinct CDR3 sequences, with 16% appearing a single time and roughly a fifth taken by the ten largest. On this clonotype: Its antigen remains unknown.

What was sequenced was PBMCs or a T cell subset sorted from them (not recorded which). This TCR was recovered from a man younger than 35 who had mild COVID-19 (a few samples of this study predate the infection). Cell type and time point are not known.

The CDR3 reads CASSPPSGYYEQYF. The CDR3 DNA reads as TGTGCCAGCTCACCACCGTCAGGGTACTACGAGCAGTACTTC. This sequence joins TRBV18 and TRBJ2-7; the D gene is possibly TRBD1 (5 bases). Germline V gives CDR1 KGHSH, CDR2 LQKENI. The CDR3 has 14 amino acids. The V and J ends lost 0 bases and 3 bases respectively, with 9 bases between them.